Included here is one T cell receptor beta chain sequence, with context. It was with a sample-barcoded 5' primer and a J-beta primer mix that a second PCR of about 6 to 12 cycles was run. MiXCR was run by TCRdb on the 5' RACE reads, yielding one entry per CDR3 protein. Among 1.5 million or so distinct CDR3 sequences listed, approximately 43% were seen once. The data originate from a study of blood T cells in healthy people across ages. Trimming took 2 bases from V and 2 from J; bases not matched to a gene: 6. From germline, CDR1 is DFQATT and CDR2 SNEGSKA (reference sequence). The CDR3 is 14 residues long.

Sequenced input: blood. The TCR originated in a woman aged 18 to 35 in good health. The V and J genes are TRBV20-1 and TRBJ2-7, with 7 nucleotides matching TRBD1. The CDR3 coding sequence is TGCAGTGCTAGATCCTACAGGGGAACCTACGAGCAGTACTTC. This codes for CSARSYRGTYEQYF.